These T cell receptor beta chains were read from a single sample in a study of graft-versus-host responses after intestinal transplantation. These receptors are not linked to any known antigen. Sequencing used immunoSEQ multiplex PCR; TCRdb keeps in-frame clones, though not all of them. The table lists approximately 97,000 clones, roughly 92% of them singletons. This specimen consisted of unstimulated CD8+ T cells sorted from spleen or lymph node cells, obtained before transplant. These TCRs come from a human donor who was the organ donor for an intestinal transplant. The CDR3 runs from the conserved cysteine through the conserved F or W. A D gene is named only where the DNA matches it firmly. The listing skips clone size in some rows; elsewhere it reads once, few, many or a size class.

TGCAGCGTAAATGAGCAGTTCTTC,CSVNEQFF,-,once,8,TRBV20-1,TRBJ2-1
TGCGCCAGCAGCACAACGGGTACCGGGGAGCTGTTTTTT,CASSTTGTGELFF,-,-,13,TRBV5-1,TRBJ2-2
TGTGCCAGCCAACTGACCCTGACAGGGGGCGTGGAGACCCAGTACTTC,CASQLTLTGGVETQYF,TRBD1,once,16,TRBV28,TRBJ2-5
TGTGCCAGCAGTTACTCTGTGACAGGGTACATTCAGTACTTC,CASSYSVTGYIQYF,TRBD1,-,14,TRBV6-5,TRBJ2-4
TGTGCCACCAGCAGTGACAGGGATCCCTATGGCTACACCTTC,CATSSDRDPYGYTF,TRBD1,-,14,TRBV15,TRBJ1-2
TGTGCCAGCAAAAGGGGTTATATTTACTTTTCTGGAAACACCATATATTTT,CASKRGYIYFSGNTIYF,-,-,17,TRBV2,TRBJ1-3
TGTGCCAGCAGCCACAATGAGGGGGACGCCCAGGATTTT,CASSHNEGDAQDF,-,few,13,TRBV4-2,TRBJ1-3
TGTGCCAGCTCCCTGACTAACAATGAGCAGTTCTTC,CASSLTNNEQFF,-,-,12,TRBV6-1,TRBJ2-1
TGTGCCAGCAGGCTCGGGACAGGGGTTCAAGAGACCCAGTACTTC,CASRLGTGVQETQYF,TRBD1,-,15,TRBV28,TRBJ2-5
TGTGCCAGCAGGGGACAGGGGACTGAAGCTTTCTTT,CASRGQGTEAFF,TRBD1,-,12,TRBV25-1,TRBJ1-1
TGTGCCAGCGAAGGCTCGGACAGGGCGCCCTACGAGCAGTACTTC,CASEGSDRAPYEQYF,TRBD1,-,15,TRBV6-1,TRBJ2-7
TGTGCCAGCAGCCAAGCAGATTCCTCCTACGAGCAGTACTTC,CASSQADSSYEQYF,-,-,14,TRBV14,TRBJ2-7
TGTGCCAGCAGTTCCTACGGACAGAAAGAGTACAATGAGCAGTTCTTC,CASSSYGQKEYNEQFF,-,-,16,TRBV27,TRBJ2-1
TGTGCCAGCAGCTTAGGCGACGAGCAGTACTTC,CASSLGDEQYF,-,-,11,TRBV7-9,TRBJ2-7
TGTGCCAGCAGCGGAACAGGGGGCTGGACCGGGGAGCTGTTTTTT,CASSGTGGWTGELFF,TRBD1,-,15,TRBV5-5,TRBJ2-2
TGTGCCAGCAGTTACTCGAACGGGGTCACCGGGGAGCTGTTTTTT,CASSYSNGVTGELFF,-,-,15,TRBV6-5,TRBJ2-2
TGTGCCAGCAGCCAAGATCGGGCGGGACTACGTAGGGGCTACACCTTC,CASSQDRAGLRRGYTF,-,-,16,TRBV14,TRBJ1-2
TGTGCCAGCAGCACCGGGACTGACTACGAGCAGTACTTC,CASSTGTDYEQYF,-,-,13,TRBV7-3,TRBJ2-7
TGTGCCAGCAGCCAGGACAGCTCCTACGAGCAGTACTTC,CASSQDSSYEQYF,-,-,13,TRBV6-4,TRBJ2-7
TGTGCCAGCAGCTTACGGGGAGGGAACACTGAAGCTTTCTTT,CASSLRGGNTEAFF,-,-,14,TRBV11-3,TRBJ1-1
TGTGCCAGCTATGCCTATGATGAAAAACTGTTTTTT,CASYAYDEKLFF,-,once,12,TRBV27,TRBJ1-4
TGTGCCAGCAGTTCCTCCGGGACTGCGAACTACAATGAGCAGTTCTTC,CASSSSGTANYNEQFF,-,-,16,TRBV28,TRBJ2-1
TGTGCCAGCAGCAATACAGGGTCCTCAGATACGCAGTATTTT,CASSNTGSSDTQYF,-,-,14,TRBV7-6,TRBJ2-3
TGTGCCAGCAGAGCGGGGGCCTCCGACGAGCAGTACTTC,CASRAGASDEQYF,TRBD2,-,13,TRBV27,TRBJ2-7
TGTGCCACGGAGGCGGGGGATAATTCACCCCTCCACTTT,CATEAGDNSPLHF,-,-,13,TRBV7-9,TRBJ1-6
TGTGCCAGTAGTGGGGGCGGAGTATACGAGCAGTACTTC,CASSGGGVYEQYF,-,-,13,TRBV19,TRBJ2-7
TGTGCCAGCAGTGTGGGACAGGGGTACAATGAGCAGTTCTTC,CASSVGQGYNEQFF,TRBD1,-,14,TRBV2,TRBJ2-1
TGTGCCAGTAGGTACTCCGGAAACACCATATATTTT,CASRYSGNTIYF,-,-,12,TRBV19,TRBJ1-3
TGTGCCAGCAGTCCCACGAGGGACAGGGGAGGCGAGACCCAGTACTTC,CASSPTRDRGGETQYF,TRBD1,-,16,TRBV7-9,TRBJ2-5
TGTGCCAGCAGCGTAGATGGGACAGGGTACGGGGATACGCAGTATTTT,CASSVDGTGYGDTQYF,TRBD1,-,16,TRBV9,TRBJ2-3
TGTGCCAGTAGTAAGGGGCCAGCAGGAGGCTACACCTTC,CASSKGPAGGYTF,-,-,13,TRBV19,TRBJ1-2
TGTGCCAGTAGTATCCCACTAGCGGGGTACAATGAGCAGTTCTTC,CASSIPLAGYNEQFF,TRBD2,-,15,TRBV19,TRBJ2-1
TGTGCCACCAGCAGGGGATTGGGGCTAGCGGAAGTCGGTAGGGGGAAAGAGACCCAGTACTTC,CATSRGLGLAEVGRGKETQYF,-,-,21,TRBV15,TRBJ2-5
TGTGCCAGCAGCTTAAGCAGGGGTGGTGAAAAACTGTTTTTT,CASSLSRGGEKLFF,-,few,14,TRBV13,TRBJ1-4
TGTGCCAGCAGTCCTCGTGAACAGGCCCGCCCCTACGAGCAGTACTTC,CASSPREQARPYEQYF,-,-,16,TRBV28,TRBJ2-7
TGTGCCAGCAGTCTGGCACCGATCATAAATGGCTACACCTTC,CASSLAPIINGYTF,-,few,14,TRBV2,TRBJ1-2
TGTGCCACCAGCAGAACGTCCGGGACAGTCTATGGCTACACCTTC,CATSRTSGTVYGYTF,TRBD1,-,15,TRBV15,TRBJ1-2
TGTGCCAGCAGCGTAGGAGGCCCGTTCTACGAGCAGTACTTC,CASSVGGPFYEQYF,-,-,14,TRBV9,TRBJ2-7
TGTGCCAGCACATGGCTGGATGCGGCGAACACCGGGGAGCTGTTTTTT,CASTWLDAANTGELFF,-,-,16,TRBV7-9,TRBJ2-2
TGCGCCAGCAATCAAGCTAGCGGGGGTTTGGAGACCCAGTACTTC,CASNQASGGLETQYF,TRBD2,-,15,TRBV10-2,TRBJ2-5
TGTGCCAGCAGCTTATTAGGTTCCGGCGGTGAAAAACTGTTTTTT,CASSLLGSGGEKLFF,-,-,15,TRBV7-9,TRBJ1-4
TGTGCCAGCTGGGACCGGGACAGGGGGAATTATGGCTACACCTTC,CASWDRDRGNYGYTF,TRBD1,few,15,TRBV2,TRBJ1-2
TGTGCCAGCAGCGTAGCGCGGGGGAGGGGAGAGACCCAGTACTTC,CASSVARGRGETQYF,TRBD2,-,15,TRBV9,TRBJ2-5